The rows below give T cell receptor beta chains drawn from one sample of a study. Via MiXCR, TCRdb re-called the RT-PCR reads, giving one row per CDR3 protein. The table lists 650,000 to 800,000 distinct CDR3 sequences, around 14% of them singletons, with about 3.6% in the top ten. Sequenced sample: memory CD4+ T cells from blood. These receptors came from a female donor in good health, serving as a healthy control. The CDR3 runs from the conserved cysteine through the conserved F or W. Each record gives: clone size, J gene, D gene, V gene, CDR3 protein, CDR3 DNA. The D gene is left open where the match is weak. A clone size is listed for some rows: how often the clone was seen (once, few, many), or a class if it is expanded.

few	TRBJ2-7	TRBD2	TRBV6-2/TRBV6-3	CASILAGASYEQYF	TGTGCCAGCATTCTAGCGGGAGCCTCCTACGAGCAGTACTTC
-	TRBJ1-5	-	TRBV30	CAWSVNRDGPQHF	TGTGCCTGGAGTGTAAACAGGGATGGGCCCCAGCATTTT
-	TRBJ2-5	TRBD1	TRBV5-1	CASSQGTGVETQYF	TGCGCCAGCAGCCAAGGGACAGGGGTAGAGACCCAGTACTTC
many	TRBJ1-1	-	TRBV9	CASSPRGYTEAFF	TGTGCCAGCAGCCCAAGGGGGTACACTGAAGCTTTCTTT
few	TRBJ2-4	-	TRBV3-1	CASSHAGRGRFIQYF	TGTGCCAGCAGCCATGCTGGCCGGGGACGTTTCATTCAGTACTTC
-	TRBJ1-5	TRBD1	TRBV27	CASSPRRQGWNQPQHF	TGTGCCAGCAGTCCCAGACGACAGGGCTGGAATCAGCCCCAGCATTTT
-	TRBJ1-1	-	TRBV6-6	CASSYLRGGNTEAFF	TGTGCCAGCAGTTACTTAAGGGGAGGTAACACTGAAGCTTTCTTT
many	TRBJ2-7	TRBD2	TRBV7-2	CASSPSGGFHEQYF	TGTGCCAGCAGCCCTTCCGGGGGGTTCCACGAGCAGTACTTC
few	TRBJ1-2	TRBD1	TRBV5-1	CASSLRGQGRDGYTF	TGCGCCAGCAGCTTGCGAGGACAGGGTCGAGATGGCTACACCTTC
-	TRBJ2-3	TRBD2	TRBV5-1	CASKSTAGSTDTQYF	TGCGCCAGCAAATCCACAGCGGGATCAACAGATACGCAGTATTTT
few	TRBJ2-1	-	TRBV3-1	CASRQHGVSDEQFF	TGTGCCAGCCGACAACACGGGGTGAGCGATGAGCAGTTCTTC
-	TRBJ1-1	-	TRBV20-1	CSARDYRVNTEAFF	TGCAGTGCTAGAGATTACAGGGTAAACACTGAAGCTTTCTTT
few	TRBJ2-5	TRBD2	TRBV3-1	CASSQENGRAAGQYF	TGTGCCAGCAGCCAAGAAAACGGGAGGGCTGCCGGCCAGTACTTC
-	TRBJ1-6	TRBD1	TRBV7-2	CASSFRTGGTNSPLHF	TGTGCCAGCAGCTTCCGGACAGGGGGGACTAATTCACCCCTCCACTTT
many	TRBJ2-1	TRBD1	TRBV5-6	CASSWKIGTANEQFF	TGTGCCAGCAGCTGGAAGATAGGGACAGCTAATGAGCAGTTCTTC
many	TRBJ2-5	-	TRBV6-4	CASSATPWGTQYF	TGTGCCAGCAGCGCGACGCCTTGGGGGACCCAGTACTTC
-	TRBJ2-7	-	TRBV11-1	CASSNVGGQYEQYF	TGTGCCAGCAGCAACGTAGGGGGTCAGTACGAGCAGTACTTC
-	TRBJ1-2	-	TRBV20-1	CSASDSVGGDYTF	TGCAGTGCTAGCGATAGTGTGGGGGGTGACTACACCTTC
few	TRBJ2-3	-	TRBV4-2	CASSLVYMGLSTDTQYF	TGTGCCAGCAGCCTCGTCTATATGGGGCTGAGCACAGATACGCAGTATTTT
-	TRBJ2-5	TRBD2	TRBV20-1	CSAQKTGGLIWGTQYF	TGCAGTGCCCAAAAAACGGGGGGGCTAATTTGGGGGACCCAGTACTTC
many	TRBJ1-5	-	TRBV12-3/TRBV12-4	CASSRGQFSNQPQHF	TGTGCCAGCAGTCGCGGACAGTTTAGCAATCAGCCCCAGCATTTT
few	TRBJ2-3	TRBD2	TRBV7-3	CASSSQRGSTDTQYF	TGTGCCAGCAGCTCCCAGCGGGGGAGCACAGATACGCAGTATTTT
many	TRBJ1-4	TRBD1	TRBV6-5	CASSRTWLAGGNEKLFF	TGTGCCAGCAGTCGAACCTGGCTGGCAGGGGGTAATGAAAAACTGTTTTTT
few	TRBJ1-2	-	TRBV20-1	CSASPEQRVRYGYTF	TGCAGTGCTAGCCCTGAGCAGAGGGTCCGATATGGCTACACCTTC
-	TRBJ2-5	-	TRBV20-1	CSARGGTRGETQYF	TGCAGTGCTAGAGGCGGGACCCGAGGCGAGACCCAGTACTTC
-	TRBJ2-1	TRBD1	TRBV6-1	CASYTDRGFYNEQFF	TGTGCCAGCTATACGGACAGGGGGTTTTACAATGAGCAGTTCTTC
few	TRBJ2-7	-	TRBV11-2	CASSQSRVASEQYF	TGTGCCAGCAGCCAATCAAGAGTCGCGTCCGAGCAGTACTTC
-	TRBJ1-2	-	TRBV12-3/TRBV12-4	CASTTDRGSFGYTF	TGTGCCAGCACTACAGACCGAGGTTCCTTTGGCTACACCTTC
few	TRBJ1-6	-	TRBV14	CASSQGFTPLHF	TGTGCCAGCAGCCAAGGATTTACACCCCTCCACTTT
-	TRBJ2-5	TRBD1	TRBV12-3/TRBV12-4	CASSLTGQGVTQYF	TGTGCCAGCAGTTTAACGGGACAGGGGGTGACCCAGTACTTC
-	TRBJ2-5	TRBD1	TRBV19	CASSIRGLTGNQETQYF	TGTGCCAGTAGTATACGAGGGCTGACAGGGAACCAAGAGACCCAGTACTTC
few	TRBJ2-1	TRBD2	TRBV19	CASSIRDPVTSGYNEQFF	TGTGCCAGTAGTATCCGGGACCCGGTGACTAGCGGTTACAATGAGCAGTTCTTC
few	TRBJ2-1	TRBD2	TRBV20-1	CSPGGGRSYNEQFF	TGCAGCCCGGGGGGCGGGAGGTCCTACAATGAGCAGTTCTTC
few	TRBJ1-6	-	TRBV5-1	CASSVLSPGVNSPLHF	TGCGCCAGCAGCGTCCTATCTCCAGGGGTCAATTCACCCCTCCACTTT
few	TRBJ1-2	-	TRBV12-3/TRBV12-4	CASSGGFSGYTF	TGTGCCAGCAGCGGGGGCTTCTCTGGCTACACCTTC
many	TRBJ2-7	-	TRBV9	CASSVEPLAEQYF	TGTGCCAGCAGCGTAGAGCCCCTCGCCGAGCAGTACTTC
many	TRBJ1-2	-	TRBV12-3/TRBV12-4	CASSLLDTYGYTF	TGTGCCAGCAGTTTATTGGACACCTATGGCTACACCTTC
many	TRBJ2-7	-	TRBV12-3/TRBV12-4	CASSGSGWFRSYEQYF	TGTGCCAGCAGTGGATCAGGTTGGTTCAGGTCCTACGAGCAGTACTTC
many	TRBJ2-3	TRBD2	TRBV7-2	CASSLASGRSADTQYF	TGTGCCAGCAGCTTAGCTAGCGGGAGAAGTGCAGATACGCAGTATTTT
-	TRBJ2-5	-	TRBV28	CASSTPPGTQYF	TGTGCCAGCAGTACCCCCCCCGGGACCCAGTACTTC
few	TRBJ1-1	TRBD1	TRBV3-1	CASSHRDRRTEAFF	TGTGCCAGCAGCCACCGGGACAGGCGGACTGAAGCTTTCTTT
-	TRBJ2-7	-	TRBV7-2	CASSKDGTSSSYEQYF	TGTGCCAGCAGCAAAGACGGGACTTCGAGCTCCTACGAGCAGTACTTC
many	TRBJ2-4	TRBD2	TRBV20-1	CSAPTSLAGGKNIQYF	TGCAGTGCTCCTACTTCACTAGCGGGAGGTAAAAACATTCAGTACTTC
-	TRBJ2-5	TRBD1	TRBV28	CASRRQGMETQYF	TGTGCCAGCCGGAGACAGGGGATGGAGACCCAGTACTTC
many	TRBJ1-5	-	TRBV4-3	CASSPTQDQPQHF	TGCGCCAGCAGCCCAACACAGGATCAGCCCCAGCATTTT
many	TRBJ1-1	-	TRBV2	CASSERPPVQNTEAFF	TGTGCCAGCAGTGAAAGACCCCCAGTCCAGAACACTGAAGCTTTCTTT
many	TRBJ2-7	-	TRBV10-2	CASRRTGEPLYEQYF	TGCGCCAGCAGAAGGACCGGAGAACCCTTGTACGAGCAGTACTTC
-	TRBJ2-7	TRBD1	TRBV24-1	CATSDPGTDEQYF	TGTGCCACCAGTGACCCCGGGACAGACGAGCAGTACTTC
few	TRBJ2-5	-	TRBV15	CATSRDPAGETQYF	TGTGCCACCAGCAGAGATCCAGCAGGGGAGACCCAGTACTTC
-	TRBJ2-1	TRBD2	TRBV20-1	CSARDVEGRGEQFF	TGCAGTGCTAGAGACGTAGAGGGGAGGGGTGAGCAGTTCTTC
few	TRBJ1-6	-	TRBV9	CASSVDTGTNSPLHF	TGTGCCAGCAGCGTGGACACAGGGACTAATTCACCCCTCCACTTT
-	TRBJ1-3	-	TRBV20-1	CSARYPAGNTIYF	TGCAGTGCTAGGTACCCCGCTGGAAACACCATATATTTT
-	TRBJ2-5	-	TRBV11-1	CASSFQGVQETQYF	TGTGCCAGCAGCTTCCAAGGAGTCCAAGAGACCCAGTACTTC
many	TRBJ1-4	-	TRBV6-6	CASKGANEKLFF	TGTGCCAGCAAGGGGGCTAATGAAAAACTGTTTTTT